The 30 T cell receptor beta chains below come from one sample, sequenced in a study of blood T cells in healthy people across ages. A J-beta primer mix and a sample-barcoded 5' primer were used in a second PCR of roughly 6 to 12 cycles. TCRdb re-analysed the 5' RACE reads in MiXCR, keeping a single row per CDR3 protein. The table shows roughly 500,000 distinct CDR3 sequences, with 25% to 30% occurring only once. Sequences were obtained from blood. The origin of the receptors is a woman in her seventies in good health.

The J gene is TRBJ1-6, the V gene TRBV11-2; D is uncertain. The CDR3 is 13 amino acids. Trimming left V 0 bases short and J 9 bases short, with 6 bases between. Germline CDR1 SGHAT, CDR2 FQNNGV. Here the CDR3 reads CASSLDFSSPLHF. The CDR3 DNA follows: TGTGCCAGCAGCTTAGATTTTTCTTCACCCCTCCACTTT.

This chain joins TRBV7-2 and TRBJ2-1; 7 bases map to TRBD2. Germline V gives CDR1 SGHTA, CDR2 FQGNSA. Trimming cost V 2 bases and J 8 bases; bases outside gene matches: 12. This CDR3 has 16 amino acids. CDR3 in DNA: TGTGCCAGCAGCTTAAGGCGGGGGAAAGAGAGGGATGAGCAGTTCTTC. Translating it yields CASSLRRGKERDEQFF.

The chain links TRBV12-3 or TRBV12-4 to TRBJ2-5, with D hard to call. The CDR3 length is 11 residues. Trimming cost V 4 bases and J 11 bases, with 11 bases left between them. CDR3 region: CASSSLEEQYF. The CDR3 bases are TGTGCCAGCAGTTCCCTCGAAGAGCAGTACTTC.

The chain combines TRBV5-1 with TRBJ2-7, with 12 bases lining up with TRBD1. With 4 bases clipped from V and 4 bases from J, the junction kept 9 bases outside the gene matches. CDR1 and CDR2 (germline): SGHRS, YFSETQ. This CDR3 region has 16 residues. The DNA for the CDR3 is TGCGCCAGCAGCCCGGGACAGGGGGCGTATTTGTACGAGCAGTACTTC. Translated, it gives CASSPGQGAYLYEQYF.

This clonotype was seen many times. The chain employs TRBV24-1 and TRBJ2-7, with D possibly matching TRBD1 (5 bases). The CDR3 length is 13 residues. Trimming shortened V by 4 bases and J by 8 bases, and 14 bases separated the two germline ends. Germline values: CDR1 KGHDR, CDR2 SFDVKD. In nucleotides, the CDR3 is TGTGCCACCAGTGACCCGATTCAGGGTAAGCAGTACTTC. Amino acids: CATSDPIQGKQYF.

The chain uses TRBV20-1 and TRBJ2-5; 7 bases are a match to TRBD2. The J call may be in error: the DNA end matches TRBJ2-7 better. There are 13 residues in the CDR3. The V gene's germline CDR1 is DFQATT and CDR2 SNEGSKA (reference sequence). The CDR3 loop reads CSAPDPGGYEQYF. DNA for the CDR3: TGCAGTGCCCCGGATCCGGGGGGCTACGAGCAGTACTTC.

Only a few counts were recorded for this clonotype. The chain is built from TRBV29-1 and TRBJ2-1; 8 bases match TRBD1. The junction had 0 bases not matched to a gene; V was cut back by 7 bases and J by 4 bases. The germline V gene encodes CDR1 SQVTM and CDR2 ANQGSEA. The CDR3 consists of 11 residues. The CDR3 region is CSGDRYNEQFF. CDR3 nucleotides: TGCAGCGGGGACAGGTACAATGAGCAGTTCTTC.

The chain has TRBV4-3 and TRBJ2-5, with TRBD2 matching over 10 bases. The V and J ends lost 1 base and 4 bases, in that order; junction bases with no gene match: 9. This CDR3 comprises 17 residues. Germline CDR1 and CDR2: LGHNA and YSLEER. CDR3 sequence (DNA): TGCGCCAGCAGCCAAGTACGTCAGCGGGGGGGATCAGAGACCCAGTACTTC. It encodes CASSQVRQRGGSETQYF.

Notes on this clonotype: A much larger clone differs by one base, so this may be a read error. This chain connects TRBV30 to TRBJ2-5, with D possibly being TRBD2 (7 bases). Judging by the DNA end, TRBJ2-1 fits better; the J call may be wrong. The V gene's germline CDR1 is GTSNPN and CDR2 SVGIG (reference sequence). The CDR3 length is 14 residues. The CDR3 DNA sequence: TGTGCCTGGAGTGGGGAGGGGGGGTACAGTGAGCAGTTCTTC. Its translation is CAWSGEGGYSEQFF.

This clonotype was seen many times. Compared with germline, one end of the junction differs, possibly owing to a read error. The chain links TRBV5-1 to TRBJ2-5; 11 nucleotides agree with TRBD2. Per germline, CDR1 SGHRS and CDR2 YFSETQ. The CDR3 totals 14 residues. The CDR3 nucleotides are TGTGCCAGCAGCCCCGGGACTAGCGGAGAGACCCAGTACTTC. Translation: CASSPGTSGETQYF. The full variable domain, rest sourced from reference TRBV5-1 and TRBJ2-5, is KAGVTQTPRYLIKTRGQQVTLSCSPISGHRSVSWYQQTPGQGLQFLFEYFSETQRNKGNFPGRFSGRQFSNSRSEMNVSTLELGDSALYLCASSPGTSGETQYFGPGTRLLVL.

This clonotype occurred a few times. V usage is TRBV29-1 and J usage is TRBJ2-3; 8 bases agree with TRBD2. Germline CDR1 and CDR2: SQVTM and ANQGSEA. This CDR3 spans 15 amino acids. The junction had 3 bases not matched to a gene; V was cut back by 1 base and J by 0 bases. The chain's CDR3 is CSVEGSGASTDTQYF. Written as DNA, the CDR3 is TGCAGCGTTGAAGGTAGCGGGGCTAGCACAGATACGCAGTATTTT.

This clonotype was observed many times. J is TRBJ2-7 and V is TRBV7-9, with 7 positions matching TRBD2. V was pared by 2 bases and J by 5 bases, with 6 bases of the junction left unmatched. Germline CDR1 reads SEHNR; CDR2 reads FQNEAQ (reference sequence). This CDR3 is 14 amino acids long. CDR3 DNA sequence: TGTGCCAGCAGCTTAACCGGGGGGTCCCACGAGCAGTACTTC. Translating it yields CASSLTGGSHEQYF.

As to this clonotype: Its ends do not fully match the called genes, so a read error is possible. This chain connects TRBV29-1 to TRBJ2-1, with D maybe TRBD2 (5 bases). The germline CDR1 and CDR2 sequences are SQVTM and ANQGSEA. CDR3 length: 14 residues. The CDR3 DNA reads TGCAGCGTTGCGAGGAGGCCCAATAATAATGGGCAGTTCTTC. This sequence encodes CSVARRPNNNGQFF.

This clonotype was counted a few times. The chain is built from TRBV2 and TRBJ2-3; 12 bases match TRBD2. V lost 6 bases to trimming and J lost 5 bases; unmatched junction nucleotides: 6. Germline CDR1 reads SNHLY; CDR2 reads FYNNEI. The CDR3 length is 15 residues. The CDR3 DNA reads TGTGCCAGCAGAGTACGGACTAGCGGGGAAGATACGCAGTATTTT. This encodes CASRVRTSGEDTQYF.

This clonotype was picked up a small number of times. One junction end disagrees with the germline gene, perhaps due to a read error. The chain couples TRBV20-1 to TRBJ2-5; perhaps TRBD2 as D (7 bases). The CDR3 is 13 amino acids. Germline values: CDR1 DFQATT, CDR2 SNEGSKA (reference sequence). The CDR3 loop is CSAIRGGQETQHF. In DNA, the CDR3 is TGCAGTGCTATTAGGGGGGGGCAAGAGACCCAGCACTTC.

CDR3 DNA sequence: TGCAGTGTTCCAGTCGATGAGCAGTTCTTC. The encoded protein is CSVPVDEQFF. The V gene is TRBV20-1, the J gene TRBJ2-1; no definite D call. The CDR3 has 10 amino acids. Trimming left V 7 bases short and J 8 bases short, with 9 bases between. Germline CDR1 DFQATT, CDR2 SNEGSKA (reference sequence).

The chain uses TRBV11-2 and TRBJ2-5; TRBD1 might be the D (6 bases). Germline CDR1 SGHAT, CDR2 FQNNGV. V lost 2 bases and J lost 4, with 17 bases in between. CDR3 size: 16 residues. The CDR3 protein is CASSLNPGRRGETQYF. DNA for the CDR3: TGTGCCAGCAGCTTAAATCCAGGGCGCAGGGGAGAGACCCAGTACTTC.

This clonotype was observed a handful of times. V is TRBV19 and J is TRBJ1-4, with D possibly TRBD1 on 5 matching bases. The V and J ends lost 5 bases and 0 bases respectively, with 10 bases between them. CDR3 length: 15 residues. The germline CDR1 and CDR2 sequences are LNHDA and SQIVND (reference sequence). This CDR3 is CASSRQSATNEKLFF. As DNA, the CDR3 is TGTGCCAGTAGTCGACAGAGTGCAACTAATGAAAAACTGTTTTTT.

CDR3 residues: CASSADPRDSAVGDNEQFF. Written as DNA, the CDR3 is TGTGCCAGCAGCGCAGATCCCCGGGACTCAGCGGTAGGGGACAATGAGCAGTTCTTC. The chain recombines TRBV7-3 with TRBJ2-1; D may be TRBD2 (6 bases). This CDR3 is built from 19 residues. With 5 bases removed from V and 5 bases from J, the gap between germline ends came to 28 bases. Germline V lookup: CDR1 SGHTA, CDR2 FQGTGA.

The sample holds many counts of this clonotype. An end of the junction differs from the germline gene, which may be a read error. The rearrangement joins TRBV7-7 to TRBJ2-1; 8 bases agree with TRBD1. This CDR3 contains 13 residues. CDR1 and CDR2 from the germline V gene are SSHAT and FNYEAQ (reference sequence). The CDR3 loop reads CASSLGQDNEQFF. In DNA form, the CDR3 reads TGTGCTAGCAGCTTGGGACAGGACAATGAGCAGTTCTTC. The entire variable domain, with the rest obtained from reference TRBV7-7 and TRBJ2-1, is as follows: GAGVSQSPRYKVTKRGQDVTLRCDPISSHATLYWYQQALGQGPEFLTYFNYEAQPDKSGLPSDRFSAERPEGSISTLTIQRTEQRDSAMYRCASSLGQDNEQFFGPGTRLTVL.

The J gene is TRBJ1-2, the V gene TRBV5-1, with TRBD1 matching 9 bases. J gave up 2 bases and V 7 bases, and 6 bases lay outside the gene matches. This CDR3 contains 14 residues. The V gene's germline CDR1 is SGHRS and CDR2 YFSETQ. This CDR3 reads CASLAGQGNYGYTF. CDR3 DNA: TGCGCCAGCCTTGCGGGACAGGGAAACTATGGCTACACCTTC.

V usage is TRBV5-1 and J usage is TRBJ2-1; weak D call: TRBD1 (5 bases). The CDR3 consists of 15 residues. Trimming took 4 bases from V and 5 from J, leaving 16 bases between them. Germline values: CDR1 SGHRS, CDR2 YFSETQ. Here the CDR3 DNA reads TGCGCCAGCAGCCCTGGACAAGCAGCCCACAATGAGCAGTTCTTC. This translates into CASSPGQAAHNEQFF.

This clonotype was seen more than once but under ten times. The chain links TRBV12-3 or TRBV12-4 to TRBJ2-1, with no clear D. V was pared by 2 bases and J by 7 bases, with 12 bases between. This CDR3 is 14 amino acids long. CDR3 in amino acids: CASSLRVSLNEQFF. The CDR3 nucleotides read TGTGCCAGCAGTTTAAGGGTCTCCCTTAATGAGCAGTTCTTC.

This clonotype was seen only a few times. V gene TRBV7-2 combines with J gene TRBJ2-1, with a tentative D call TRBD1 (5 bases). CDR1 SGHTA and CDR2 FQGNSA come from the germline V gene. V gave up 5 bases and J gave up 2 bases, with 13 bases separating them. The CDR3 extends over 15 amino acids. The CDR3: CASSPSRGTYNEQFF. CDR3 bases: TGTGCCAGCAGCCCGTCAAGGGGTACCTACAATGAGCAGTTCTTC.

The chain combines TRBV20-1 with TRBJ2-2; D possibly matches TRBD1 or TRBD2 (5 bases each). Germline V gives CDR1 DFQATT, CDR2 SNEGSKA (reference sequence). V was trimmed by 7 bases and J by 3 bases, leaving 9 bases between them. This CDR3 comprises 12 residues. CDR3 sequence (DNA): TGCAGTGTTGTGGGACACACCGGGGAGCTGTTTTTT. It is translated as CSVVGHTGELFF.

On this clonotype itself: One junction end does not reproduce the germline sequence, and a read error may be involved. This chain links TRBV29-1 with TRBJ1-2; D is possibly TRBD1 (5 bases). Germline V lookup: CDR1 SQVTM, CDR2 ANQGSEA. This CDR3 is 12 amino acids long. Here the CDR3 reads CSVDYDSYDYTF. The CDR3 DNA reads TGCAGCGTGGACTACGACAGCTATGACTACACCTTC.

This clonotype has just a few counts. The chain has TRBV20-1 and TRBJ2-1; no definite D call. The CDR3 spans 15 residues. Germline V gene lookup returns CDR1 DFQATT and CDR2 SNEGSKA (reference sequence). V lost 1 base and J lost 1, with 11 bases in between. CDR3 residues: CSARVAQTSYNEQFF. The DNA for the CDR3 is TGCAGTGCTAGAGTAGCACAAACTTCCTACAATGAGCAGTTCTTC.

The J gene is TRBJ2-1, the V gene TRBV10-3, with TRBD1 matching over 7 bases. The germline gives CDR1 ENHRY, CDR2 SYGVKD. After removal of 3 bases from V and 7 bases from J, the junction contained 15 bases not matched to a gene. The CDR3 loop spans 17 amino acids. Written as DNA, the CDR3 is TGTGCCATCAGTGATCAACAGGGGACCTTGGGGTGGAATGAGCAGTTCTTC. Residues: CAISDQQGTLGWNEQFF.

The V gene is TRBV20-1, the J gene TRBJ1-1; D might be TRBD1 (6 bases). Germline V gene lookup returns CDR1 DFQATT and CDR2 SNEGSKA (reference sequence). The CDR3 has 15 amino acids. The V gene lost 0 bases and the J gene lost 5 bases, with 16 bases spanning the gap. Here the CDR3 DNA reads TGCAGTGCTAGAGACCAGACAGGTCCGGGAACTGAAGCTTTCTTT. The encoded protein is CSARDQTGPGTEAFF.

As concerns this clonotype: A read error may produce the germline difference seen at one junction end. DNA of the CDR3: TGCAGTGCCATCAGTCCAGGGGATTTCACTGAAGCTTCCTTT. Its protein product is CSAISPGDFTEASF. The J gene is TRBJ1-1, the V gene TRBV20-1; TRBD1 might be the D (6 bases). The V gene's germline CDR1 is DFQATT and CDR2 SNEGSKA (reference sequence). CDR3 size: 14 residues.